This entry lists 24 T cell receptor beta chains sequenced from one sample in a study of shared clonotypes between healthy human individuals. Here immunoSEQ multiplex PCR was the method, and the copy in TCRdb shows in-frame clones only, minus some. Of approximately 2.5 million clones listed, around nine tenths were seen once; the top ten hold around 0.14%. The sample consisted of naive CD4+ T cells sorted from blood. The subset denotes: CD45RA+ positively selected. All receptors come from a man in his late teens or twenties in good health.

The chain carries TRBV7-2 and TRBJ2-3, with TRBD2 identical over 10 bases. CDR3 length equals 16 residues. Germline V gives CDR1 SGHTA, CDR2 FQGNSA. Trimming took 5 bases from V and 4 from J; bases not matched to a gene: 9. The CDR3 DNA reads as TGTGCCAGCAGCCTCCAAGCGGGAGGGCCCTCAGATACGCAGTATTTT. Encoded protein: CASSLQAGGPSDTQYF.

As concerns this clone: Other DNA sequences in this sample translate to the same CDR3. This chain joins TRBV5-1 and TRBJ1-1; D may be TRBD1 (6 bases). CDR1 and CDR2 from the germline V gene are SGHRS and YFSETQ. V shed 0 bases and J shed 5 bases, with 11 bases lying between them. This CDR3 is built from 14 residues. The CDR3 protein is CASSLDGGTTEAFF. The CDR3 DNA reads as TGCGCCAGCAGCTTGGATGGGGGCACGACTGAAGCTTTCTTT.

The chain is built from TRBV19 and TRBJ1-5; D may be TRBD1 (6 bases). Trimming left V 8 bases short and J 4 bases short, with 15 bases between. The V gene's germline CDR1 is LNHDA and CDR2 SQIVND (reference sequence). The CDR3 runs to 14 residues. The CDR3 sequence: CASDSGGGNQPQHF. In DNA form, the CDR3 reads TGTGCCAGTGATTCGGGGGGCGGAAATCAGCCCCAGCATTTT.

The gene calls are TRBV6-5 and TRBJ2-2; 9 bases match TRBD1. The germline gives CDR1 MNHEY, CDR2 SVGAGI. The CDR3 loop spans 15 amino acids. Trimming took 6 bases from V and 4 from J; bases not matched to a gene: 6. CDR3 amino acids: CASRRQGESTGELFF. The CDR3, as DNA: TGTGCCAGCAGGCGACAGGGGGAATCCACCGGGGAGCTGTTTTTT.

V is TRBV19 and J is TRBJ2-3; 8 bases align to TRBD2. This CDR3 has 15 amino acids. CDR1 is LNHDA, CDR2 SQIVND, per germline (reference sequence). V shed 6 bases, J shed 2 bases, and the junction held 7 bases outside the gene matches. DNA for the CDR3: TGTGCCAGTAGCCCTACTAGCGGCCTCACAGATACGCAGTATTTT. This translates into CASSPTSGLTDTQYF.

V is TRBV10-3 and J is TRBJ1-2; 7 bases are shared with TRBD1. Losses at the gene ends were 4 bases for V and 3 bases for J; bases not matched to a gene: 5. CDR1 is ENHRY and CDR2 is SYGVKD in the germline V gene. There are 14 residues in the CDR3. CDR3: CAISARGGDYGYTF. The CDR3 DNA follows: TGTGCCATCAGTGCCAGAGGGGGCGACTATGGCTACACCTTC.

The CDR3 bases are TGTGCCAGCAGCGTAGCTCCGGGACAGGGTAATAAGAAGGAATCTGGGGCCAACGTCCTGACTTTC. As protein: CASSVAPGQGNKKESGANVLTF. The gene calls are TRBV9 and TRBJ2-6; 9 nucleotides align to TRBD1. CDR3 size: 22 residues. Germline-derived CDR1 and CDR2 are SGDLS and YYNGEE. V shed 0 bases, J shed 1 base, and the junction held 17 bases outside the gene matches.

This clone was observed a single time. The chain has TRBV5-1 and TRBJ1-2; D is undetermined. The V gene's germline CDR1 is SGHRS and CDR2 YFSETQ. Trimming left V 2 bases short and J 6 bases short, with 14 bases between. The CDR3 spans 14 residues. The CDR3 sequence is CASSFGAALDGYTF. The DNA for the CDR3 is TGCGCCAGCAGCTTTGGAGCAGCGCTCGATGGCTACACCTTC. Variable domain in full (rest from reference TRBV5-1 and TRBJ1-2): KAGVTQTPRYLIKTRGQQVTLSCSPISGHRSVSWYQQTPGQGLQFLFEYFSETQRNKGNFPGRFSGRQFSNSRSEMNVSTLELGDSALYLCASSFGAALDGYTFGSGTRLTVV.

The chain links TRBV5-1 to TRBJ1-1; TRBD1 aligns across 9 bases. CDR1 is SGHRS, CDR2 YFSETQ, per germline. V shed 0 bases and J 4 bases; nucleotides not matched to a gene: 4. This CDR3 spans 15 amino acids. CDR3 amino acids: CASSLGDRVGTEAFF. DNA of the CDR3: TGCGCCAGCAGCTTGGGGGACAGGGTAGGCACTGAAGCTTTCTTT.

DNA for the CDR3: TGTGCCAGCAGCGTAGACCTGATTAGCACAGATACGCAGTATTTT. Translated: CASSVDLISTDTQYF. The V and J genes are TRBV9 and TRBJ2-3; D ambiguous. V was clipped by 0 bases and J by 0 bases, with 8 bases between them. Germline V gives CDR1 SGDLS, CDR2 YYNGEE. CDR3 length: 15 amino acids.

The chain employs TRBV5-4 and TRBJ1-1, with D possibly being TRBD1 (6 bases). V gave up 4 bases and J gave up 3 bases, with 13 bases separating them. The CDR3 contains 14 residues. Per germline, CDR1 SGHNT and CDR2 YYREEE (reference sequence). CDR3 coding DNA: TGTGCCAGCAGCGAACGGACAGCCTACACTGAAGCTTTCTTT. Its translation: CASSERTAYTEAFF.

This clone was seen a single time. The V call is TRBV5-5, the J call TRBJ2-7; D may correspond to TRBD1 or TRBD2 (5 bases each). Trimming cost V 3 bases and J 6 bases, with 13 bases left between them. The germline CDR1 and CDR2 sequences are SGHKS and YYEKEE (reference sequence). The CDR3 length is 13 residues. The CDR3 spells CASSWDRWAEQYF. CDR3 bases: TGTGCCAGCAGCTGGGACCGCTGGGCCGAGCAGTACTTC.

The chain links TRBV27 to TRBJ2-7, with TRBD2 as a possible D gene (10 bases). V dropped 7 bases and J dropped 1 base, with 17 bases sitting between them. Germline V lookup: CDR1 MNHEY, CDR2 SMNVEV (reference sequence). This CDR3 comprises 15 residues. CDR3: CASKAGGTGSYEQYF. CDR3 DNA: TGTGCCAGCAAAGCGGGGGGGACAGGGTCCTACGAGCAGTACTTC.

This clone has a handful of counts. The V gene is TRBV28, the J gene TRBJ1-5; weak D call: TRBD1 (5 bases). Trimming stripped 6 bases from V and 1 base from J, with 13 bases between. Germline loops: CDR1 MDHEN, CDR2 SYDVKM. The CDR3 runs to 15 residues. Here the CDR3 reads CASRRGRESNQPQHF. CDR3 DNA sequence: TGTGCCAGCAGAAGGGGACGGGAGAGCAATCAGCCCCAGCATTTT.

The table lists this clone with a few counts. CDR3 region: CASSWSGAKGNTIYF. The CDR3 DNA is TGTGCCAGCAGTTGGTCAGGGGCGAAAGGAAACACCATATATTTT. The chain employs TRBV27 and TRBJ1-3, with a weak D call TRBD1 (6 bases). Germline lookup yields CDR1 MNHEY and CDR2 SMNVEV (reference sequence). With 4 bases removed from V and 4 bases from J, the gap between germline ends came to 14 bases. The CDR3 sequence is 15 residues long.

The gene calls are TRBV5-1 and TRBJ2-7, with TRBD1 as a possible D gene (6 bases). V was cut by 5 bases and J by 5 bases, with 17 bases left in between. Looked up from germline, CDR1 is SGHRS and CDR2 is YFSETQ. The CDR3 contains 14 residues. CDR3 DNA: TGCGCCAGCAGATACGAGACAGGAATCGACGAGCAGTACTTC. This codes for CASRYETGIDEQYF.

The V call is TRBV7-9, the J call TRBJ2-5, with a possible D match to TRBD1 (6 bases). The J call may be in error: the DNA end matches TRBJ2-7 better. The CDR3 length is 16 residues. Germline V gene data show CDR1 as SEHNR and CDR2 as FQNEAQ (reference sequence). The CDR3 DNA reads TGTGCCAGCAGCTTAGGGGATGGTGCAGGGGACCACGAGCAGTACTTC. It codes for CASSLGDGAGDHEQYF.

This chain uses TRBV7-2 with TRBJ1-4, with D hard to call. Germline V gene data show CDR1 as SGHTA and CDR2 as FQGNSA. V lost 3 bases, J lost 3 bases, and 5 bases lay in between. The CDR3 extends over 13 amino acids. CDR3 loop: CASSFSSNEKLFF. The CDR3 nucleotides are TGTGCCAGCAGCTTTAGCTCTAATGAAAAACTGTTTTTT.

V gene TRBV15 combines with J gene TRBJ2-5; D remains ambiguous. The CDR3 length is 14 residues. Germline values: CDR1 LNHNV, CDR2 YYDKDF (reference sequence). V lost 1 base to trimming and J lost 0 bases, with 6 bases between them. This CDR3 is CATSRGAYQETQYF. The DNA of the CDR3 is TGTGCCACCAGCAGAGGGGCCTACCAAGAGACCCAGTACTTC.

This sequence joins TRBV2 and TRBJ1-1; D unclear. This CDR3 is 14 amino acids long. Per the germline V gene, CDR1 is SNHLY and CDR2 is FYNNEI. With 8 bases removed from V and 1 base from J, the gap between germline ends came to 14 bases. In DNA, the CDR3 is TGTGCCAGCTCTTTGGTAGATTCGAACACTGAAGCTTTCTTT. As protein: CASSLVDSNTEAFF.

The rearrangement links TRBV5-1 to TRBJ2-3; no reliable D call. The CDR3 consists of 14 residues. Germline CDR1 reads SGHRS; CDR2 reads YFSETQ. V shed 0 bases and J shed 4 bases, with 9 bases lying between them. The CDR3 region is CASSLAWISDTQYF. The CDR3 DNA reads as TGCGCCAGCAGCTTGGCGTGGATTTCAGATACGCAGTATTTT.

The chain combines TRBV19 with TRBJ2-1, with 11 bases fitting TRBD2. V dropped 5 bases and J dropped 7; count of bases not matched to a gene: 4. Germline CDR1 is LNHDA and CDR2 is SQIVND (reference sequence). The CDR3 contains 14 residues. CDR3 nucleotide sequence: TGTGCCAGTAGTGTAGCGGGAGGGCGAAATGAGCAGTTCTTC. Residues: CASSVAGGRNEQFF.

In its sample, this clone was seen once. The same CDR3 also results from other DNA sequences found in this sample. V and J are TRBV10-3 and TRBJ2-7; no clear D. Trimming removed 3 bases from V and 4 bases from J, with 7 bases in between. CDR1 and CDR2 (germline): ENHRY, SYGVKD. The CDR3 is 12 amino acids. CDR3 sequence (DNA): TGTGCCATCAGTGACTCAGGTTACGAGCAGTACTTC. It codes for CAISDSGYEQYF.

J is TRBJ1-1 and V is TRBV25-1, with D unclear. Germline assignment: CDR1 MGHDK and CDR2 SYGVNS. This CDR3 has 16 residues. V gave up 5 bases and J gave up 3 bases, with 19 bases separating them. The CDR3 DNA sequence: TGTGCCAGCAGTTTCCAACACAGATTCCTTTACACTGAAGCTTTCTTT. This encodes CASSFQHRFLYTEAFF.